This entry concerns a single TCR beta chain. This clone appeared a few times. It lacks a known antigen. Per-base quality was not reported, and no clone a single base away is much larger than it. The sample comes from a study of cytomegalovirus exposure and HLA in healthy donors (TCRdb year 2017). Looking at the study overall: The 500 to 800 repertoires of the first cohort and the roughly 120 validation repertoires were produced on the same platform, according to a later analysis. The aim of the study was to test whether cataloging public T cell receptors could identify signatures of past pathogen exposure. High-throughput TCR immunosequencing, statistical association of individual TCRs with disease status, and machine learning were combined to predict cytomegalovirus infection status. Along with the roughly 710-subject first cohort, a separate validation cohort of some 130 different subjects was used.

The germline V gene (reference sequence) specifies PRHDT as CDR1 and FYEKMQ as CDR2. Trimming leaves V shorter by 0 bases and J shorter by 0 bases, with the junction holding 5 bases beyond the gene matches. The CDR3 runs 17 residues from the cysteine to the phenylalanine. CDR3 DNA only is kept here, 51 bases in frame from base 1. Library construction relied on the immunoSEQ multiplex PCR assay. The paper's processing steps were these. A statistical classification framework was developed to diagnose cytomegalovirus status using the catalog of TCR beta chain sequences. In its TCRdb copy, this immuneACCESS table keeps in-frame sequences only and misses some clones. Where compared with another copy, unresolved V genes explain less than half of these, and the others have no known cause. D and trimming were read from the DNA, whereas the V and J calls and clone size are those reported in that table. Here the sample has some 140,000 clones; less than 90% occur a single time. The biggest ten clones account for about a fifth of the sample.

The paper's findings and limits, for the study overall: In the study, around 150 TCR beta chains were listed as associated with cytomegalovirus. All 130 or so repertoires were used to score co-occurrence in the validation cohort in a later analysis, because that analysis had no HLA typing for the cohort. In a later analysis, TCRs clustered in the first cohort were found to also tend to co-occur in the roughly 120 validation repertoires, with approximately 95% of cluster scores above 0. While some public TCRs were present in many individuals, most TCR sequences turned up only very rarely across donors. The authors suggested that the approach could potentially be generalized to other disease states and immunological phenotypes. The classifier was reported to diagnose cytomegalovirus status with high specificity and sensitivity in both the original cohort and the validation cohort. A few of the identified cytomegalovirus-associated TCR beta chains were confirmed in vitro to be specific for cytomegalovirus antigens.

The donors were included in the validation cohort of some 110 subjects, a group kept apart from the roughly 690-subject first cohort. The rearrangement joined TRBV13 to TRBJ1-5, with 7 junctional bases fitting TRBD1. Input material: PBMCs. The receptor's source is a man aged 18-30 years in good health and CMV-seropositive. The CDR3 reads as follows: CASSLGGTAYSNQPQHF. The nucleotide sequence is given as TGTGCCAGCAGCTTAGGCGGGACAGCCTATAGCAATCAGCCCCAGCATTTT.